This T cell receptor beta chain was retrieved from a study of cytomegalovirus exposure and HLA in healthy donors. Whole-study findings and limits: More than 150 TCR beta chains were listed as cytomegalovirus-associated.

Data came from immunoSEQ multiplex PCR; TCRdb stores just in-frame clones and leaves some out. The profile shows roughly 120,000 clones, roughly nine tenths of them singletons. CDR1 and CDR2 (germline): SGHTA, FQGNSA. Trimming took 1 base from V and 5 from J, leaving 14 bases between them. The CDR3 has 15 residues. Turning to this clone: What it recognizes is unknown.

The rearrangement links TRBV7-2 to TRBJ1-2; TRBD1 is a possible D gene (6 bases). The receptor's source is a young man in good health and CMV-seropositive. Sequencing used PBMCs. CDR3 nucleotide sequence: TGTGCCAGCAGCTTAGTATTTTCAGGGGAATATGGCTACACCTTC. The encoded protein is CASSLVFSGEYGYTF.